This TCR beta chain emerged from a study of response to subunit inactivated influenza vaccine. V lost 5 bases and J 2 bases, leaving 33 bases between the germline ends. This CDR3 contains 21 residues. The germline gives CDR1 SGHAT, CDR2 FQDESV (reference sequence). TCRdb analysed the RT-PCR reads with MiXCR anew, one entry per CDR3 protein. This sample carries 300,000 to 350,000 distinct CDR3 sequences, about 20% of them seen once, and the ten largest clones take about a tenth. Ten or more counts support this clonotype. The clonotype was recovered from a man aged 45-69 years who received an inactivated influenza vaccine. This chain links TRBV11-1 with TRBJ1-1, with D possibly TRBD1 on 6 matching bases. Material: PBMCs from blood, obtained less than 22 months after vaccination. The DNA for the CDR3 is TGTGCCAGCAGCACGAAGAGAGACAGGTACAGTCAACCGAAGACTAACACTGAAGCTTTCTTT. Protein: CASSTKRDRYSQPKTNTEAFF.